A selection of T cell receptor beta chains follows, all from one sample in a study of shared clonotypes between healthy human individuals. Assay used: immunoSEQ multiplex PCR; TCRdb lists only in-frame clones, some missing. The table lists 2,500,000 or so clones, more than 85% of them singletons. Sequencing used naive CD4+ T cells from PBMCs. The receptor source for this set is a man aged 18-30 years in good health. Some clones in this sample may be carry-over from other donors' samples. CDR3s include the opening cysteine and the closing phenylalanine or tryptophan. The order of the fields is D gene, V gene, clone size, J gene, CDR3 DNA, CDR3 protein. The D gene is left open where the match is weak. Not every row has a clone size; where given, it reads once, few, many or a size class.

d_gene: .; v_gene: TRBV28; abundance: .; j_gene: TRBJ1-4; CDR3nt: TGTGCCAGCAGTTTAGTCCAGAATGAAAAACTGTTTTTT; CDR3aa: CASSLVQNEKLFF
d_gene: TRBD2; v_gene: TRBV4-3; abundance: .; j_gene: TRBJ2-1; CDR3nt: TGCGCCAGCAGCCAATTACTAGCGGGGCCCTACAATGAGCAGTTCTTC; CDR3aa: CASSQLLAGPYNEQFF
d_gene: .; v_gene: TRBV6-1; abundance: .; j_gene: TRBJ2-7; CDR3nt: TGTGCCAGCTCTGGCACGCCAAGCTCCTACGAGCAGTACTTC; CDR3aa: CASSGTPSSYEQYF
d_gene: .; v_gene: TRBV6-1; abundance: .; j_gene: TRBJ1-1; CDR3nt: TGTGCCAGCAGTCCCGCGGGGGAAGAAGCTTTCTTT; CDR3aa: CASSPAGEEAFF
d_gene: TRBD2; v_gene: TRBV28; abundance: .; j_gene: TRBJ2-1; CDR3nt: TGTGCCAGCAGTCGGACTAGCGGGGGACGATACAATGAGCAGTTCTTC; CDR3aa: CASSRTSGGRYNEQFF
d_gene: .; v_gene: TRBV7-3; abundance: .; j_gene: TRBJ2-3; CDR3nt: TGTGCCAGCAGCTTCGCAGGGGGCACAGATACGCAGTATTTT; CDR3aa: CASSFAGGTDTQYF
d_gene: .; v_gene: TRBV20-1; abundance: .; j_gene: TRBJ2-1; CDR3nt: TGCAGTGCTAGCCAGTACAATGAGCAGTTCTTC; CDR3aa: CSASQYNEQFF
d_gene: .; v_gene: TRBV10-1; abundance: .; j_gene: TRBJ1-1; CDR3nt: TGCGCCAGCAGTGAGTCCAGGGGAAGCACTGAAGCTTTCTTT; CDR3aa: CASSESRGSTEAFF
d_gene: TRBD2; v_gene: TRBV7-9; abundance: .; j_gene: TRBJ2-3; CDR3nt: TGTGCCAGCAGCTTTGGACTAGCGGGTTCCACAGATACGCAGTATTTT; CDR3aa: CASSFGLAGSTDTQYF
d_gene: TRBD2; v_gene: TRBV7-9; abundance: .; j_gene: TRBJ2-2; CDR3nt: TGTGCCAGCAGCCCTAAAGCGGGAGAGATCACCGGGGAGCTGTTTTTT; CDR3aa: CASSPKAGEITGELFF
d_gene: TRBD1; v_gene: TRBV29-1; abundance: .; j_gene: TRBJ2-7; CDR3nt: TGCAGCGGGGGACAGGACTACGAGCAGTACTTC; CDR3aa: CSGGQDYEQYF
d_gene: .; v_gene: TRBV5-6; abundance: .; j_gene: TRBJ2-5; CDR3nt: TGTGCCAGCAGCTTGGTGCAGGGCGAAGAGACCCAGTACTTC; CDR3aa: CASSLVQGEETQYF
d_gene: .; v_gene: TRBV7-3; abundance: .; j_gene: TRBJ2-2; CDR3nt: TGTGCCAGCAGCTTAATGGGCACCGGGGAGCTGTTTTTT; CDR3aa: CASSLMGTGELFF
d_gene: TRBD2; v_gene: TRBV18; abundance: .; j_gene: TRBJ2-1; CDR3nt: TGTGCCAGCTCACCACGACTAGCGGAGCAGTTCTTC; CDR3aa: CASSPRLAEQFF
d_gene: TRBD1; v_gene: TRBV28; abundance: .; j_gene: TRBJ2-5; CDR3nt: TGTGCCAGCAGTGGGGGGACAGGGAAAGAGACCCAGTACTTC; CDR3aa: CASSGGTGKETQYF
d_gene: TRBD1; v_gene: TRBV6-6; abundance: .; j_gene: TRBJ1-5; CDR3nt: TGTGCCAGCATACCAGGGGGGCTAGGCAATCAGCCCCAGCATTTT; CDR3aa: CASIPGGLGNQPQHF
d_gene: TRBD2; v_gene: TRBV5-1; abundance: .; j_gene: TRBJ2-1; CDR3nt: TGCGCCAGCAGCTCAGGACTAGCGGGACCCGCCAATGAGCAGTTCTTC; CDR3aa: CASSSGLAGPANEQFF
d_gene: TRBD1; v_gene: TRBV10-3; abundance: .; j_gene: TRBJ2-3; CDR3nt: TGTGCCATCAGCGCCCATGGGACAGGGTCCACAGATACGCAGTATTTT; CDR3aa: CAISAHGTGSTDTQYF
d_gene: .; v_gene: TRBV28; abundance: .; j_gene: TRBJ1-1; CDR3nt: TGTGCCAGCTCCTATTTGAACACTGAAGCTTTCTTT; CDR3aa: CASSYLNTEAFF
d_gene: TRBD1; v_gene: TRBV6-1; abundance: .; j_gene: TRBJ2-1; CDR3nt: TGTGCCAGCATATGGACAGGGCATGACGAGCAGTTCTTC; CDR3aa: CASIWTGHDEQFF
d_gene: .; v_gene: TRBV5-1; abundance: once; j_gene: TRBJ2-1; CDR3nt: TGCGCCAGCAGCTCCCAGCGGATCTCCTACAATGAGCAGTTCTTC; CDR3aa: CASSSQRISYNEQFF
d_gene: TRBD2; v_gene: TRBV27; abundance: once; j_gene: TRBJ2-1; CDR3nt: TGTGCCAGCAGCTACCGGACTAGCGGCAATGAGCAGTTCTTC; CDR3aa: CASSYRTSGNEQFF
d_gene: .; v_gene: TRBV28; abundance: few; j_gene: TRBJ2-1; CDR3nt: TGTGCCAGCAGTTTAGGCTACAATGAGCAGTTCTTC; CDR3aa: CASSLGYNEQFF
d_gene: .; v_gene: TRBV29-1; abundance: .; j_gene: TRBJ1-4; CDR3nt: TGCAGCGTGGGGGGCGGTAGTGAAAAACTGTTTTTT; CDR3aa: CSVGGGSEKLFF
d_gene: .; v_gene: TRBV30; abundance: .; j_gene: TRBJ2-5; CDR3nt: TGTGCCTGGGGCCCAGGCGGCACAAAGAAAGAGACCCAGTACTTC; CDR3aa: CAWGPGGTKKETQYF
d_gene: TRBD2; v_gene: TRBV5-1; abundance: .; j_gene: TRBJ2-7; CDR3nt: TGCGCCAGCACCCCGGGGGGGGCCTACGAGCAGTACTTC; CDR3aa: CASTPGGAYEQYF
d_gene: .; v_gene: TRBV7-2; abundance: .; j_gene: TRBJ2-7; CDR3nt: TGTGCCAGCAGCTTATTCCAGGCCTCCAACCAATACTACGAGCAGTACTTC; CDR3aa: CASSLFQASNQYYEQYF
d_gene: TRBD1; v_gene: TRBV2; abundance: few; j_gene: TRBJ1-1; CDR3nt: TGTGCCAGCAGGCTGACAGGGTTCACTGAAGCTTTCTTT; CDR3aa: CASRLTGFTEAFF
d_gene: .; v_gene: TRBV28; abundance: .; j_gene: TRBJ2-1; CDR3nt: TGTGCCAGCAGTTTATGGGGGACACCCAGCTCCTACAATGAGCAGTTCTTC; CDR3aa: CASSLWGTPSSYNEQFF
d_gene: .; v_gene: TRBV19; abundance: .; j_gene: TRBJ1-1; CDR3nt: TGTGCCAGTAGGAGGGGTGACGTGAACACTGAAGCTTTCTTT; CDR3aa: CASRRGDVNTEAFF
d_gene: .; v_gene: TRBV20-1; abundance: .; j_gene: TRBJ1-2; CDR3nt: TGCAGTGCTAGTGACAGTTATGGCTACACCTTC; CDR3aa: CSASDSYGYTF
d_gene: .; v_gene: TRBV2; abundance: .; j_gene: TRBJ2-3; CDR3nt: TGTGCCAGCAGGCAGGGGGATACGCAGTATTTT; CDR3aa: CASRQGDTQYF
d_gene: .; v_gene: TRBV27; abundance: .; j_gene: TRBJ1-1; CDR3nt: TGTGCCAGCAGCCCCCGGGTGAACACTGAAGCTTTCTTT; CDR3aa: CASSPRVNTEAFF
d_gene: .; v_gene: TRBV28; abundance: .; j_gene: TRBJ1-2; CDR3nt: TGTGCCAGCACTACCCTGGGGCTAGCCTATGGCTACACCTTC; CDR3aa: CASTTLGLAYGYTF